This is a list of T cell receptor beta chains from one sample in a study of cytomegalovirus exposure and HLA in healthy donors. Produced via immunoSEQ multiplex PCR; TCRdb's table is partial and in-frame only. The repertoire holds about 180,000 clones, with roughly 82% as singletons. The sample comprised PBMCs. These receptors came from a girl aged 2 to 9 in good health and CMV-seropositive. Each CDR3 is given with its conserved first and last residue. The order of the fields is D gene, J gene, clone size, V gene, CDR3 DNA, CDR3 protein. The D gene is left open where the match is weak. Not all rows give a size; the values are once, few, many and, for expanded clones, a class.

TRBD2,TRBJ2-2,NA,TRBV9,TGTGCCAGCAGCTTTCTAGCGGAGCTCACCGGGGAGCTGTTTTTT,CASSFLAELTGELFF
NA,TRBJ1-5,few,TRBV7-9,TGTGCCAGCAGCTTAGCGCTCGGTCAGCCCCAGCATTTT,CASSLALGQPQHF
NA,TRBJ1-1,NA,TRBV9,TGTGCCAGCAGCGTAGAGTCCAGGAACACTGAAGCTTTCTTT,CASSVESRNTEAFF
NA,TRBJ1-1,NA,TRBV5-4,TGTGCCAGCAGCTTTGGGGGGGGGAAGCCCGAAGCTTTCTTT,CASSFGGGKPEAFF
NA,TRBJ2-1,NA,TRBV11-2,TGTGCCAGCAGCCGGTGGGCCCAAAATGAGCAGTTCTTC,CASSRWAQNEQFF
TRBD2,TRBJ2-2,NA,TRBV2,TGTGCCAGCAGTGAGCGGGGGTGGCCCCCCGGGGAGCTGTTTTTT,CASSERGWPPGELFF
NA,TRBJ1-2,NA,TRBV19,TGTGCCAGTACCACTCTTGAACGATTTAACTATGGCTACACCTTC,CASTTLERFNYGYTF
NA,TRBJ1-1,NA,TRBV6-6,TGTGCCAGCAGAGGACGGCCGGAGGGTGACACTGAAGCTTTCTTT,CASRGRPEGDTEAFF
NA,TRBJ2-1,NA,TRBV7-3,TGTGCCAGCATTGGGGATTGGGAGAATGAGCAGTTCTTC,CASIGDWENEQFF
TRBD1,TRBJ2-7,NA,TRBV9,TGTGCCAGCAGCACGGGACAGTCAAGAACCTACGAGCAGTACTTC,CASSTGQSRTYEQYF
NA,TRBJ2-6,once,TRBV19,TGTGCCAGTAGTACCCGGACAGCGTTCACTGGGGCCAACGTCCTGACTTTC,CASSTRTAFTGANVLTF
TRBD1,TRBJ2-7,NA,TRBV9,TGTGCCAGCAGCGGACCGTACAGGGGTGTATACGAGCAGTACTTC,CASSGPYRGVYEQYF
NA,TRBJ1-5,NA,TRBV6-4,TGTGCCAGCAGGCCCCCGAACAGGGACGGCAATCAGCCCCAGCATTTT,CASRPPNRDGNQPQHF
NA,TRBJ1-5,NA,TRBV5-1,TGCGCCAGCAGCTTGGATGGGGCTAGCAATCAGCCCCAGCATTTT,CASSLDGASNQPQHF
TRBD2,TRBJ2-7,NA,TRBV7-9,TGTGCCAGCAGCTTAGCGTCTAGCGGGAGGGCGGGGGAGCAGTACTTC,CASSLASSGRAGEQYF
NA,TRBJ1-4,few,TRBV6-1,TGTGCCACCGCCAGCGGGGCAGCTAATGAAAAACTGTTTTTT,CATASGAANEKLFF
TRBD1,TRBJ1-1,NA,TRBV28,TGTGCCAGCAGTTTCTACAGGGGAGACACTGAAGCTTTCTTT,CASSFYRGDTEAFF
TRBD2,TRBJ2-1,once,TRBV7-6,TGTGCCAGCAGCCGGGCGGGGGGCTCCTACAATGAGCAGTTCTTC,CASSRAGGSYNEQFF
NA,TRBJ1-1,NA,TRBV28,TGTGCCAGCAGTTTAGGGGTCCAGGGGAGAGCTTTCTTT,CASSLGVQGRAFF
NA,TRBJ2-7,NA,TRBV2,TGTGCCAGCCAACCTGGACTTTTTATCTCCTACGAGCAGTACTTC,CASQPGLFISYEQYF
NA,TRBJ1-4,NA,TRBV25-1,TGTGCCAGCAGTGAAGGGACAACCTATACGGAAAAACTGTTTTTT,CASSEGTTYTEKLFF
TRBD1,TRBJ2-2,once,TRBV5-4,TGTGCCAGCAGCTTGGGCAGGGGGCAGACCGGGGAGCTGTTTTTT,CASSLGRGQTGELFF
NA,TRBJ1-2,NA,TRBV20-1,TGCAGTGCTAGAGACTACTACACCTTC,CSARDYYTF
NA,TRBJ2-5,once,TRBV30,TGTGTGGTACCGGGAGCCCTAACCCCAGAGACCCAGTACTTC,CVVPGALTPETQYF
NA,TRBJ1-2,once,TRBV5-1,TGCGCCAGCAGATTGGGCAGGGTTTCATCTAATGGCTACACCTTC,CASRLGRVSSNGYTF
NA,TRBJ1-4,NA,TRBV14,TGTGCCAGCAGCCAAGATCGGGGGGGAAGGGACCATAATGAAAAACTGTTTTTT,CASSQDRGGRDHNEKLFF
NA,TRBJ1-5,NA,TRBV15,TGTGCCACCAGCACGGGGATCCAGCCCCAGCATTTT,CATSTGIQPQHF
TRBD2,TRBJ2-7,NA,TRBV5-1,TGCGCCAGCAGCAGAGAGCGGGGCGACTCCTACGAGCAGTACTTC,CASSRERGDSYEQYF
NA,TRBJ1-3,NA,TRBV6-6,TGTGCCACCCTGTATAGTGCTGGAAACACCATATATTTT,CATLYSAGNTIYF
NA,TRBJ2-7,few,TRBV5-1,TGCGCCAGACTCCAGGTGGATATAGCCTACGAGCAGTACTTC,CARLQVDIAYEQYF
TRBD1,TRBJ2-7,NA,TRBV4-1,TGCGCCAGCAGCCATTTGGGGACAGCCGCCTACGAGCAGTACTTC,CASSHLGTAAYEQYF
NA,TRBJ1-4,NA,TRBV5-1,TGCGCCAGCAGCCTGGTGGTGGGAGGAAAACTGTTTTTT,CASSLVVGGKLFF
TRBD2,TRBJ2-1,few,TRBV28,TGTGCCAGCAGTTTTCCCTCCTCTAGCGGGAGTGGGGAGCAGTTCTTC,CASSFPSSSGSGEQFF
TRBD2,TRBJ2-7,NA,TRBV19,TGTGCCAGTAGTCAAGGGACTAGCGGGAGAATAGGGCAGTACTTC,CASSQGTSGRIGQYF
NA,TRBJ1-2,NA,TRBV5-1,TGCGCCAGCACCACGGACAGACCGATCTATGGCTACACCTTC,CASTTDRPIYGYTF
NA,TRBJ1-2,NA,TRBV30,TGTGCCTGGAGTGGGGAGGGCCCTTATGGGGGCTATGGCTACACCTTC,CAWSGEGPYGGYGYTF
NA,TRBJ2-7,NA,TRBV28,TGTGCCAGCAGTCTGCGGCCGGGACTCAATTACGAGCAGTACTTC,CASSLRPGLNYEQYF
TRBD1,TRBJ1-1,NA,TRBV6-5,TGTGCTAGCAGTTGGGGACAGGGTGGGACTGAAGCTTTCTTT,CASSWGQGGTEAFF
TRBD2,TRBJ2-1,few,TRBV30,TGTGCCTGGAGCCTAGCGGGGGGTGCTTCATACAATGAGCAGTTCTTC,CAWSLAGGASYNEQFF
NA,TRBJ2-2,once,TRBV6-1,TGTGCCAGCAGTGTAACGGAGAGCCCAAACACCGGGGAGCTGTTTTTT,CASSVTESPNTGELFF
NA,TRBJ1-5,NA,TRBV7-9,TGTGCCACCGCAGATAGCAATCAGCCCCAGCATTTT,CATADSNQPQHF
TRBD1,TRBJ1-1,few,TRBV10-2,TGCGCCAGGGATGACAGGGCCTGGACTGAAGCTTTCTTT,CARDDRAWTEAFF